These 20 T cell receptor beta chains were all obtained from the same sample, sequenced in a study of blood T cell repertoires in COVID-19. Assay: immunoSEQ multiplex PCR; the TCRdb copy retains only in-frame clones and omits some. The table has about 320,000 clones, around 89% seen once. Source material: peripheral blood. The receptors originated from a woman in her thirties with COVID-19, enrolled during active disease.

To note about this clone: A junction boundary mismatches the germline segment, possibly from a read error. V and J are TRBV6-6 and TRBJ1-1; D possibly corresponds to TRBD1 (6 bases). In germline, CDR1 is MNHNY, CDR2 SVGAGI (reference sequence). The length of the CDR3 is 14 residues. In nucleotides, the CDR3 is TGTGCCAGCAGTTACCAGGGGAGCGGCCCGACCCCAGACTTT. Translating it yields CASSYQGSGPTPDF.

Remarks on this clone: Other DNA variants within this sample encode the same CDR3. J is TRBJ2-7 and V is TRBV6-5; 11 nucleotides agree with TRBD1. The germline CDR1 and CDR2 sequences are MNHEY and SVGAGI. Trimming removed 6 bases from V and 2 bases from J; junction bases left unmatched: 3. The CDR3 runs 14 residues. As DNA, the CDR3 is TGTGCCAGCAGCCCGGGACAGGGGGCCTACGAGCAGTACTTC. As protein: CASSPGQGAYEQYF.

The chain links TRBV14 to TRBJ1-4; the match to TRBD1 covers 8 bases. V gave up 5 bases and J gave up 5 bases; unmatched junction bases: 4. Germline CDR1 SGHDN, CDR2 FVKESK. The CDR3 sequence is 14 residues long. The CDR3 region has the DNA TGTGCCAGCAGCGAACGGACAGGGAATGAAAAACTGTTTTTT. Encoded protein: CASSERTGNEKLFF.

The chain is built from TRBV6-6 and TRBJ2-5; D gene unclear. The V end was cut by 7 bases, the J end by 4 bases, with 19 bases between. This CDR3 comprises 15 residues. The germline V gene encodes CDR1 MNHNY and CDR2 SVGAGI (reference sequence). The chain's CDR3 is CASNYAAARGETQYF. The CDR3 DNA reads TGTGCCAGCAACTACGCGGCAGCCCGAGGAGAGACCCAGTACTTC.

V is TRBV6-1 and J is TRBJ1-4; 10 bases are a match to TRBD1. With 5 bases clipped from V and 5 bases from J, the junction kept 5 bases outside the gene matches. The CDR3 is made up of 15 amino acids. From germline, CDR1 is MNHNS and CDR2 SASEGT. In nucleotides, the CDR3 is TGTGCCAGCAGTTTTGACAGGGGGCTAAATGAAAAACTGTTTTTT. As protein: CASSFDRGLNEKLFF.

CDR3 nucleotides: TGTGCCAGCAGTTACCACGGGACTAGCGATTTCAACATTCAGTACTTC. This encodes CASSYHGTSDFNIQYF. The rearrangement links TRBV6-2 or TRBV6-3 to TRBJ2-4; TRBD2 agrees at 10 bases. CDR3 length: 16 amino acids. With V trimmed by 2 bases and J by 7 bases, 8 bases remained unmatched. The germline V gene has CDR1 MNHEY and CDR2 SVGEGT.

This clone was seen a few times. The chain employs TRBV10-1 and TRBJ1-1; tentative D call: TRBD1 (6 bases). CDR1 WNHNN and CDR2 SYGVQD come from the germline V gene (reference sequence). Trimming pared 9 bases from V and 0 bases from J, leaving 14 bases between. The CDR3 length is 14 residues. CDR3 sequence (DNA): TGCGCCAGGAAGACAGGTATCATGAACACTGAAGCTTTCTTT. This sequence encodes CARKTGIMNTEAFF.

CDR3 sequence reads: CASSSSGGARPGELFF. CDR3 nucleotides: TGTGCCAGCAGTTCCAGCGGGGGGGCCCGGCCCGGGGAGCTGTTTTTT. V is TRBV27 and J is TRBJ2-2; 10 nucleotides agree with TRBD2. The CDR3 length is 16 residues. Germline V gives CDR1 MNHEY, CDR2 SMNVEV (reference sequence). Trimming at V came to 4 bases and at J to 6 bases, leaving 8 bases not matched to a gene.

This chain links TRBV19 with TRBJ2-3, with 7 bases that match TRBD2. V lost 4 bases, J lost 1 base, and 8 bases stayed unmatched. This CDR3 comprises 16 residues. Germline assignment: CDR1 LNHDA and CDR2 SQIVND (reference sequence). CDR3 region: CASSTQVGGGTDTQYF. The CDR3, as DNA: TGTGCCAGTAGTACCCAAGTTGGGGGGGGCACAGATACGCAGTATTTT.

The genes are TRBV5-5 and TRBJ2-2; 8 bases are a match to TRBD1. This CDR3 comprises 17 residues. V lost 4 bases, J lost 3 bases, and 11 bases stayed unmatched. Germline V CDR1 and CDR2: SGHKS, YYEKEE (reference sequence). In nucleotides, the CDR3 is TGTGCCAGCAGCCAAAAAGACAGGGGAATTTACACCGGGGAGCTGTTTTTT. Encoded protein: CASSQKDRGIYTGELFF.

DNA of the CDR3: TGTGCCAGCAGCCAAGATATCTTTGCGGGGATCTGCTATGGCTACACCTTC. Its protein is CASSQDIFAGICYGYTF. The chain combines TRBV3-1 (or the pseudogene TRBV3-2) with TRBJ1-2; no clear D. Trimming removed 0 bases at V and 4 bases at J, with 18 bases between. CDR3 length: 17 amino acids. The germline CDR1 and CDR2 sequences are LGHDT and YNNKEL (reference sequence).

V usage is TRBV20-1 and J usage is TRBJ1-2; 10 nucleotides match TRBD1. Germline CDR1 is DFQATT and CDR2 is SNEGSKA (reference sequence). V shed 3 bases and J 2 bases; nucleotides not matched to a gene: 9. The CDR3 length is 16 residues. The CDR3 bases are TGCAGTGCTAGTGGGGGACAGGGGACTACGAACTATGGCTACACCTTC. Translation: CSASGGQGTTNYGYTF.

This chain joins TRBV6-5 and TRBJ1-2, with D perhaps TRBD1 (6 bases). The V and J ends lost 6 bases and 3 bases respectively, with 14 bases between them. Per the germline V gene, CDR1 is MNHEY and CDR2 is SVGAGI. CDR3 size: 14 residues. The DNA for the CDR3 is TGTGCCAGCAGCCCAGGACAGACTTACTATGGCTACACCTTC. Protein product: CASSPGQTYYGYTF.

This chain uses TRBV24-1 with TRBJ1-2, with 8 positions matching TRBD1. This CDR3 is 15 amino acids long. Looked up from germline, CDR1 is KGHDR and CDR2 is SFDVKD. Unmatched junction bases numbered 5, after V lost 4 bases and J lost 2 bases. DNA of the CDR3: TGTGCCACCAGTGACCCGAGGACAGGGAACTATGGCTACACCTTC. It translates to CATSDPRTGNYGYTF.

This CDR3 is CASSLHQGAYEQYF. The CDR3 DNA is TGCGCCAGCAGCTTGCATCAGGGGGCCTACGAGCAGTACTTC. This chain uses TRBV5-1 with TRBJ2-7, with 7 bases lining up with TRBD1. Germline CDR1 is SGHRS and CDR2 is YFSETQ. Trimming took 1 base from V and 2 from J; bases not matched to a gene: 3. The CDR3 extends over 14 amino acids. Based on the CDR3 plus reference TRBV5-1 and TRBJ2-7, the full variable domain is KAGVTQTPRYLIKTRGQQVTLSCSPISGHRSVSWYQQTPGQGLQFLFEYFSETQRNKGNFPGRFSGRQFSNSRSEMNVSTLELGDSALYLCASSLHQGAYEQYFGPGTRLTVT.

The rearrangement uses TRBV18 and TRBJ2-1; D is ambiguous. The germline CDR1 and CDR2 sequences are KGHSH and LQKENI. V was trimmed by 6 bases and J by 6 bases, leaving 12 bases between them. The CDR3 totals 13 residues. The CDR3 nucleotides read TGTGCCAGCTCCCCTTCTATGTCCAATGAGCAGTTCTTC. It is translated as CASSPSMSNEQFF.

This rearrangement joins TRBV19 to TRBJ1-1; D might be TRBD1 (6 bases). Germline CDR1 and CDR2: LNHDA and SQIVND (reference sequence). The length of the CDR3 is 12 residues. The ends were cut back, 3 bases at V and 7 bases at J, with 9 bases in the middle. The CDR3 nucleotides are TGTGCCAGTAGTATCGGACAGATTGAAGCTTTCTTT. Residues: CASSIGQIEAFF. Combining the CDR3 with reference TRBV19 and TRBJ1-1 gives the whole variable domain DGGITQSPKYLFRKEGQNVTLSCEQNLNHDAMYWYRQDPGQGLRLIYYSQIVNDFQKGDIAEGYSVSREKKESFPLTVTSAQKNPTAFYLCASSIGQIEAFFGQGTRLTVV.

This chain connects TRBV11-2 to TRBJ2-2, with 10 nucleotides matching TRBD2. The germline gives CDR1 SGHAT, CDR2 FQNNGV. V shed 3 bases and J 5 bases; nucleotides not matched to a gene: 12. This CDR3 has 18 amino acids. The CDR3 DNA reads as TGTGCCAGCAGCTTCATAACTAGCGGGGTCGCGGGGACCGGGGAGCTGTTTTTT. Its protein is CASSFITSGVAGTGELFF.

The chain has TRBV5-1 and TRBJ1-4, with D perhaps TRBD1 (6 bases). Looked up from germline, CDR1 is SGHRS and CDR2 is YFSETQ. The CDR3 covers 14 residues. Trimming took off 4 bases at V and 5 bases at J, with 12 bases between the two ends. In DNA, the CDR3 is TGCGCCAGCAGCATGGACAGCACGAATGAAAAACTGTTTTTT. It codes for CASSMDSTNEKLFF.

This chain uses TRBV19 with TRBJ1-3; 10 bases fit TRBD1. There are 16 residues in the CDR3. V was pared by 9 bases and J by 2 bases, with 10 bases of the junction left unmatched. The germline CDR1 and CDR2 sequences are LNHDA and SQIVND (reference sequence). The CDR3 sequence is CARTDGQGGPGNTIYF. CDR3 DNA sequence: TGTGCCAGAACCGACGGACAGGGGGGGCCTGGAAACACCATATATTTT. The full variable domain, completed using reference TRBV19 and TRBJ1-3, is DGGITQSPKYLFRKEGQNVTLSCEQNLNHDAMYWYRQDPGQGLRLIYYSQIVNDFQKGDIAEGYSVSREKKESFPLTVTSAQKNPTAFYLCARTDGQGGPGNTIYFGEGSWLTVV.